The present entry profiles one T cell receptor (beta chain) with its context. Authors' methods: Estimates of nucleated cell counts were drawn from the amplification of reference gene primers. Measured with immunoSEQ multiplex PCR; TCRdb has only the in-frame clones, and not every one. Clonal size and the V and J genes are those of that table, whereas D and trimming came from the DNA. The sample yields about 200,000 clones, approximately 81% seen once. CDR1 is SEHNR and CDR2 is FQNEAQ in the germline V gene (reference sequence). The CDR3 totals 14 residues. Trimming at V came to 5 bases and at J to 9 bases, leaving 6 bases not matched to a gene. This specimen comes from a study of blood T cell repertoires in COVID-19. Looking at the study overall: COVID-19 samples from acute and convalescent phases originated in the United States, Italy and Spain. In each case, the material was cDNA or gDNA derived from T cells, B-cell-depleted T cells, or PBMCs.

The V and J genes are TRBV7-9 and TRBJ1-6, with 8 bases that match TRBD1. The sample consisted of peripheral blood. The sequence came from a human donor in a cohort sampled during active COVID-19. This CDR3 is CASSPRTGPSPLHF. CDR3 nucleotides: TGTGCCAGCAGCCCCCGGACAGGGCCTTCACCCCTCCACTTT. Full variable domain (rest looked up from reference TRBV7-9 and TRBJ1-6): DTGVSQNPRHKITKRGQNVTFRCDPISEHNRLYWYRQTLGQGPEFLTYFQNEAQLEKSRLLSDRFSAERPKGSFSTLEIQRTEQGDSAMYLCASSPRTGPSPLHFGNGTRLTVT.